The next 5 T cell receptor beta chains were all read from a single sample in a study of CD8 T cells in Susac syndrome. An input of about 0.45 to 1 ug of RNA was subjected to reverse transcription using random hexamers. TCRdb passed the immunoSEQ multiplex PCR reads through MiXCR, listing each CDR3 protein once. The sample yields more than 150,000 distinct CDR3 sequences, approximately 96% seen once. What was sequenced was CD4+ T cells from PBMCs. The origin of the receptors is a human donor with Susac syndrome.

The chain has TRBV30 and TRBJ1-1; D not resolved. With 4 bases removed from V and 8 bases from J, the gap between germline ends came to 14 bases. The germline V gene has CDR1 GTSNPN and CDR2 SVGIG (reference sequence). The CDR3 sequence is 12 residues long. The CDR3 region is CAWKASPREAFF. CDR3 bases: TGTGCCTGGAAGGCTTCCCCCAGGGAAGCTTTCTTT.

The chain joins TRBV30 to TRBJ1-5; perhaps TRBD1 as D (5 bases). Germline assignment: CDR1 GTSNPN and CDR2 SVGIG (reference sequence). The CDR3 totals 14 residues. V was trimmed by 2 bases and J by 4 bases, leaving 12 bases between them. CDR3 residues: CAWSKGPRNQPQHF. CDR3 sequence (DNA): TGTGCCTGGAGTAAGGGACCGCGAAATCAGCCCCAGCATTTT.

This sequence joins TRBV3-1 and TRBJ2-7; no reliable D call. V dropped 4 bases and J dropped 2 bases, with 12 bases sitting between them. The CDR3 has 14 residues. The V gene's germline CDR1 is LGHDT and CDR2 YNNKEL (reference sequence). CDR3 coding DNA: TGTGCCAGCAGCCCTCCCGTCAGGACCTACGAGCAGTACTTC. It encodes CASSPPVRTYEQYF.

The chain has TRBV30 and TRBJ1-2; maybe TRBD1 (5 bases). The CDR3 extends over 12 amino acids. Trimming left V 5 bases short and J 4 bases short, with 11 bases between. Per germline, CDR1 GTSNPN and CDR2 SVGIG (reference sequence). The CDR3 bases are TGTGCCTGGGGGGACCCAGGCTATGGCTACACCTTC. It codes for CAWGDPGYGYTF.

The CDR3 region is CASSPERGGYEQFF. In nucleotides, the CDR3 is TGTGCCAGCAGCCCCGAGCGGGGGGGGTATGAGCAGTTCTTC. The chain joins TRBV9 to TRBJ2-1, with 10 bases fitting TRBD2. Germline trimming cut 4 bases from V and 8 bases from J; bases unmatched to any gene: 6. The CDR3 extends over 14 amino acids. CDR1 SGDLS and CDR2 YYNGEE come from the germline V gene.